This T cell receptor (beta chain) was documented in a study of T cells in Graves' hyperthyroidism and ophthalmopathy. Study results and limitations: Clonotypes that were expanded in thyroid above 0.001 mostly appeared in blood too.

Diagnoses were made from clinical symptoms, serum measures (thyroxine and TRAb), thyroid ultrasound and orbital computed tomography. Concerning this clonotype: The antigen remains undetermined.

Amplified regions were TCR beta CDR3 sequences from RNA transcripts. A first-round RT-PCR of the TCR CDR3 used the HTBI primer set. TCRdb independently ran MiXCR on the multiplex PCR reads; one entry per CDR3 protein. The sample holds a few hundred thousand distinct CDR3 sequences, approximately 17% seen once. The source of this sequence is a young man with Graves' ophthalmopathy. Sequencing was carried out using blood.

This chain's CDR3 is CASSAASSYNEQFF. CDR3 coding DNA: TGTGCCAGCAGTGCGGCCAGCTCCTACAATGAGCAGTTCTTC. The V call is TRBV2, the J call TRBJ2-1, with D unresolved. The CDR3 runs to 14 residues. Trimming shortened V by 4 bases and J by 0 bases, and 7 bases separated the two germline ends. The germline V gene has CDR1 SNHLY and CDR2 FYNNEI.